One sample yielded the 28 T cell receptor beta chains listed below, sequenced in a study of T-cell memory formation after mild COVID-19. MiXCR was run by TCRdb on the 5' RACE reads, yielding one entry per CDR3 protein. The sample records 100,000 or so distinct CDR3 sequences, 8.5% to 14% being singletons. The sequencing input was PBMCs or a T cell subset sorted from them (not recorded which). Every receptor here comes from a man in his late teens or twenties who had mild COVID-19 (a few samples of this study predate the infection). Cell type and time point are not known.

This clonotype was picked up a small number of times. V is TRBV9 and J is TRBJ1-2; TRBD1 matches at 10 bases. The germline gives CDR1 SGDLS, CDR2 YYNGEE. The CDR3 is 15 amino acids. J lost 2 bases, V lost 4 bases, and 5 bases had no gene match. In DNA form, the CDR3 reads TGTGCCAGCAGCATCCGGACAGGGGGGAACTATGGCTACACCTTC. As protein: CASSIRTGGNYGYTF.

The chain has TRBV27 and TRBJ1-6; 9 bases agree with TRBD1. The CDR3 is 16 residues long. Trimming removed 5 bases from V and 5 bases from J; junction bases left unmatched: 7. The germline V gene has CDR1 MNHEY and CDR2 SMNVEV (reference sequence). The CDR3 coding sequence is TGTGCCAGCAGTACCGGACAGGGGATGAATAATTCACCCCTCCACTTT. It yields the protein CASSTGQGMNNSPLHF.

The genes are TRBV7-2 and TRBJ2-7; TRBD2 matches 9 bases. The CDR3 spans 14 residues. V lost 3 bases to trimming and J lost 4 bases; unmatched junction nucleotides: 4. CDR1 is SGHTA, CDR2 FQGNSA, per germline. This CDR3 reads CASSFGGGEYEQYF. CDR3 sequence (DNA): TGTGCCAGCAGCTTCGGCGGGGGGGAATACGAGCAGTACTTC.

V is TRBV15 and J is TRBJ2-5; 7 bases map to TRBD1. The CDR3 length is 14 residues. With 1 base clipped from V and 2 bases from J, the junction kept 1 base outside the gene matches. Germline lookup yields CDR1 LNHNV and CDR2 YYDKDF (reference sequence). CDR3 DNA: TGTGCCACCAGCAGAGTCAGGGGGCAAGAGACCCAGTACTTC. Protein sequence: CATSRVRGQETQYF.

This clonotype has at least ten counts. This sequence joins TRBV6-5 and TRBJ1-1; D ambiguous. CDR1 and CDR2 from the germline V gene are MNHEY and SVGAGI. Trimming pared 5 bases from V and 0 bases from J, leaving 7 bases between. The CDR3 is made up of 13 amino acids. This chain's CDR3 is CASSPSVNTEAFF. In nucleotides, the CDR3 is TGTGCCAGCAGTCCCTCAGTGAACACTGAAGCTTTCTTT.

The chain couples TRBV7-9 to TRBJ1-1; 9 bases are a match to TRBD1. Trimming removed 5 bases from V and 5 bases from J; junction bases left unmatched: 6. Germline V CDR1 and CDR2: SEHNR, FQNEAQ (reference sequence). CDR3 size: 14 residues. The CDR3 DNA is TGTGCCAGCAGCCCGACAGGGGGTGGAACTGAAGCTTTCTTT. Translating gives CASSPTGGGTEAFF.

The table lists this clonotype with many counts. The V gene is TRBV4-1, the J gene TRBJ1-3; D unresolved. V was trimmed by 2 bases and J by 0 bases, leaving 8 bases between them. The CDR3 contains 15 residues. CDR1 and CDR2 from the germline V gene are MGHRA and YSYEKL. The CDR3 coding sequence is TGCGCCAGCAGCCAACCGTCCGACTCTGGAAACACCATATATTTT. Translating gives CASSQPSDSGNTIYF.

This clonotype came up a few times. V usage is TRBV4-3 and J usage is TRBJ2-1, with D tentatively TRBD2 (6 bases). V gave up 0 bases and J gave up 0 bases, with 15 bases separating them. The CDR3 is 18 amino acids. Germline assignment: CDR1 LGHNA and CDR2 YSLEER. The CDR3 DNA is TGCGCCAGCAGCCAAGAAAGGGCGGGGCACAGCTCCTACAATGAGCAGTTCTTC. Translating it yields CASSQERAGHSSYNEQFF.

This clonotype has more than one count but fewer than ten. The genes are TRBV21-1 and TRBJ2-7; TRBD1, as called in the table, went unchecked against the DNA. TRBV21-1 represents a pseudogene. This CDR3 spans 14 amino acids. CDR3 protein: CASTSGTWVSEQYV. CDR3 nucleotides: TGTGCCAGCACATCGGGGACATGGGTGAGCGAGCAGTACGTC.

This clonotype was picked up a small number of times. The chain couples TRBV12-3 or TRBV12-4 to TRBJ2-2, with no clear D. The CDR3 totals 16 residues. V was pared by 3 bases and J by 2 bases, with 13 bases between. In DNA, the CDR3 is TGTGCCAGCAGTTTGTGGGCAGCCATTAACACCGGGGAGCTGTTTTTT. Its protein product is CASSLWAAINTGELFF.

There are a few counts of this clonotype. The V gene is TRBV29-1, the J gene TRBJ2-2, with D unclear. V was pared by 0 bases and J by 1 base, with 9 bases between. Germline CDR1 is SQVTM and CDR2 is ANQGSEA. This CDR3 has 15 amino acids. DNA of the CDR3: TGCAGCGTTGAAGATCTGGCACAGAACACCGGGGAGCTGTTTTTT. This gives the protein CSVEDLAQNTGELFF.

The table lists this clonotype with many counts. The chain combines TRBV5-1 with TRBJ2-7, with D tentatively TRBD2 (5 bases). The germline V gene encodes CDR1 SGHRS and CDR2 YFSETQ. Trimming pared 4 bases from V and 3 bases from J, leaving 14 bases between. The CDR3 has 14 residues. The DNA for the CDR3 is TGCGCCAGCAGCGCCAGAGCCGGGGACTACGAGCAGTACGTC. Its translation: CASSARAGDYEQYV.

The rearrangement links TRBV18 to TRBJ1-5; D is unresolved. Germline CDR1 is KGHSH and CDR2 is LQKENI. The CDR3 loop spans 16 amino acids. V gave up 3 bases and J gave up 0 bases, with 12 bases separating them. The CDR3 region is CASSPSGQYSNQPQHF. In DNA form, the CDR3 reads TGTGCCAGCTCACCCTCAGGTCAATATAGCAATCAGCCCCAGCATTTT.

This clonotype was counted between two and nine times. The V and J genes are TRBV6-6 and TRBJ2-5, with TRBD1 identical over 11 bases. Germline V gives CDR1 MNHNY, CDR2 SVGAGI (reference sequence). After removal of 5 bases from V and 5 bases from J, the junction contained 4 bases not matched to a gene. The CDR3 contains 14 residues. CDR3 sequence reads: CASSVGQGGETQYF. The CDR3 DNA sequence: TGTGCCAGCAGTGTGGGACAGGGGGGCGAGACCCAGTACTTC.

This clonotype showed up just a few times. This sequence joins TRBV6-5 and TRBJ1-1; D uncertain. Trimming took off 4 bases at V and 3 bases at J, with 12 bases between the two ends. CDR1 and CDR2 from the germline V gene are MNHEY and SVGAGI. The CDR3 spans 14 residues. In DNA form, the CDR3 reads TGTGCCAGCAGTTTAACATCCGGGGACACTGAAGCTTTCTTT. This sequence encodes CASSLTSGDTEAFF.

The chain recombines TRBV6-5 with TRBJ2-2; no clear D gene. CDR3 length equals 16 residues. The germline CDR1 and CDR2 sequences are MNHEY and SVGAGI. V was trimmed by 0 bases and J by 0 bases, leaving 8 bases between them. The CDR3 DNA reads TGTGCCAGCAGTTACTCGAGCAGCACGAACACCGGGGAGCTGTTTTTT. This encodes CASSYSSSTNTGELFF.

The V and J genes are TRBV10-3 and TRBJ2-5, with 8 nucleotides matching TRBD1. The CDR3 runs to 14 residues. Germline CDR1 and CDR2: ENHRY and SYGVKD. V trimming: 5 bases; J trimming: 4 bases; junction bases outside the gene matches: 6. The CDR3 sequence: CAISLGQVLETQYF. CDR3 nucleotides: TGTGCCATCAGTTTGGGACAGGTACTAGAGACCCAGTACTTC.

This clonotype was observed a few times. V usage is TRBV27 and J usage is TRBJ2-1; TRBD1 is a possible D gene (5 bases). The CDR3 runs 11 residues. Trimming took off 4 bases at V and 10 bases at J, with 8 bases between the two ends. CDR1 is MNHEY and CDR2 is SMNVEV in the germline V gene (reference sequence). CDR3 DNA: TGTGCCAGCAGTTCAGGGCAGGAGCAGTTCTTC. This sequence encodes CASSSGQEQFF.

The chain couples TRBV3-1 to TRBJ2-2; D is unclear. Trimming removed 3 bases at V and 4 bases at J, with 21 bases between. Germline lookup yields CDR1 LGHDT and CDR2 YNNKEL (reference sequence). The CDR3 has 18 residues. CDR3 bases: TGTGCCAGCAGCCAGTATAGAGCCTTAATCGTACCCACCGGGGAGCTGTTTTTT. Translated, it gives CASSQYRALIVPTGELFF.

The rearrangement joins TRBV4-3 to TRBJ1-3; D remains ambiguous. With 3 bases removed from V and 0 bases from J, the gap between germline ends came to 15 bases. There are 17 residues in the CDR3. In germline, CDR1 is LGHNA, CDR2 YSLEER. CDR3 sequence: CASSQLDAPYSGNTIYF. The DNA of the CDR3 is TGCGCCAGCAGCCAGCTAGATGCACCATACTCTGGAAACACCATATATTTT.

The sample holds many counts of this clonotype. The V call is TRBV7-9, the J call TRBJ2-3; D may match TRBD1 or TRBD2 (5 bases each). Trimming took off 4 bases at V and 2 bases at J, with 13 bases between the two ends. This CDR3 has 15 amino acids. The germline V gene has CDR1 SEHNR and CDR2 FQNEAQ (reference sequence). CDR3 sequence: CASSSRDGITDTQYF. The CDR3 DNA is TGTGCCAGCAGCTCCCGGGACGGGATCACAGATACGCAGTATTTT.

The chain joins TRBV7-6 to TRBJ2-7; D is uncertain. V shed 5 bases and J shed 4 bases, with 9 bases lying between them. CDR1 and CDR2 (germline): SGHVS, FNYEAQ. The CDR3 has 12 amino acids. The DNA of the CDR3 is TGTGCCAGCAGCGTTACCGGATACGAGCAGTACTTC. Translated: CASSVTGYEQYF.

This clonotype was seen more than once but under ten times. The chain joins TRBV11-2 to TRBJ2-7; D is unclear. Germline V gives CDR1 SGHAT, CDR2 FQNNGV. The CDR3 sequence is 12 residues long. Trimming shortened V by 4 bases and J by 3 bases, and 7 bases separated the two germline ends. CDR3 protein: CASSSALYEQYF. CDR3 nucleotides: TGTGCCAGCAGCTCAGCCCTCTACGAGCAGTACTTC.

This clonotype was detected only a few times. This CDR3 is CASTIENSGGYNEQFF. CDR3 DNA sequence: TGTGCCAGCACCATAGAAAATAGCGGGGGATACAATGAGCAGTTCTTC. V gene TRBV6-2 or TRBV6-3 combines with J gene TRBJ2-1; 9 nucleotides align to TRBD2. V lost 7 bases to trimming and J lost 4 bases; unmatched junction nucleotides: 11. Germline V gene data show CDR1 as MNHEY and CDR2 as SVGEGT. The CDR3 is made up of 16 amino acids.

This clonotype showed up many times. This chain connects TRBV5-5 to TRBJ1-1; 9 positions match TRBD1. Germline V gives CDR1 SGHKS, CDR2 YYEKEE (reference sequence). The V and J ends lost 5 bases and 1 base, in that order; junction bases with no gene match: 3. The CDR3 has 14 amino acids. CDR3 in amino acids: CASSLQGANTEAFF. CDR3 nucleotides: TGTGCCAGCAGTCTACAGGGGGCGAACACTGAAGCTTTCTTT.

The chain joins TRBV20-1 to TRBJ1-2, with TRBD1 identical over 7 bases. From germline, CDR1 is DFQATT and CDR2 SNEGSKA (reference sequence). Trimming at V came to 3 bases and at J to 1 base, leaving 8 bases not matched to a gene. The CDR3 runs to 15 residues. The CDR3 region is CSARSPGQFNYGYTF. The CDR3 bases are TGCAGTGCTAGGTCTCCGGGACAGTTTAACTATGGCTACACCTTC.

A remark on this clonotype: A read error may produce the germline difference seen at one junction end. V gene TRBV12-3 or TRBV12-4 combines with J gene TRBJ1-2, with TRBD1 as a possible D gene (5 bases). CDR3 length equals 12 residues. CDR3 loop: CASRLGAYGYTF. The DNA for the CDR3 is TGTGCCAGCAGATTAGGGGCCTATGGCTACACCTTC.

The chain carries TRBV3-1 and TRBJ2-1; 9 nucleotides agree with TRBD2. The CDR3 has 13 residues. Unmatched junction bases numbered 2, after V lost 11 bases and J lost 0 bases. In germline, CDR1 is LGHDT, CDR2 YNNKEL (reference sequence). CDR3 sequence: CAAGGSSYNEQFF. For the CDR3, the DNA is TGTGCCGCGGGGGGGAGCTCCTACAATGAGCAGTTCTTC.